The rows below give T cell receptor beta chains drawn from one sample of a study of blood T cell repertoires in COVID-19. Some clones are missing from TCRdb's copy, which holds only in-frame ones; the method was immunoSEQ multiplex PCR. The sample shows a few hundred thousand clones, roughly nine tenths of them seen only once. Material for sequencing was PBMCs or T cells enriched from blood (not recorded which). The receptors here all came from a woman aged 50 to 60 in a cohort exposed to, infected with or recovered from COVID-19 (not recorded which). The CDR3 runs from the conserved cysteine through the conserved F or W. Each record gives: V gene, D gene, J gene, clone size, CDR3 protein, CDR3 DNA. D genes are given only for firm matches. Not every row has a clone size; where given, it reads once, few, many or a size class.

TRBV30	-	TRBJ1-2	-	CAWGAPGGYTF	TGTGCCTGGGGGGCCCCAGGGGGCTACACCTTC
TRBV5-5	-	TRBJ1-2	-	CASSIKLGANYGYTF	TGTGCCAGCAGCATCAAACTCGGGGCTAACTATGGCTACACCTTC
TRBV19	-	TRBJ2-3	-	CASSATWGPDTQYF	TGTGCCAGTAGTGCGACGTGGGGGCCAGATACGCAGTATTTT
TRBV5-1	-	TRBJ1-5	-	CASSLDVGGSNQPQHF	TGCGCCAGCAGCTTGGATGTGGGGGGAAGCAATCAGCCCCAGCATTTT
TRBV14	-	TRBJ1-1	-	CASSQVPGTEAFF	TGTGCCAGCAGCCAAGTTCCAGGGACTGAAGCTTTCTTT
TRBV18	-	TRBJ1-3	-	CASSPPTGGNTIYF	TGTGCCAGCTCACCACCGACAGGTGGAAACACCATATATTTT
TRBV5-4	-	TRBJ2-1	-	CASSLVHGDEQFF	TGTGCCAGCAGCTTGGTTCATGGAGATGAGCAGTTCTTC
TRBV7-2	TRBD1	TRBJ1-2	-	CASSANSGTGSYGYTF	TGTGCCAGCAGCGCAAACTCCGGGACAGGATCCTATGGCTACACCTTC
TRBV5-6	-	TRBJ1-5	few	CASSLERDLTPQHF	TGTGCCAGCAGCTTGGAGCGGGACCTGACGCCCCAGCATTTT
TRBV5-1	TRBD1	TRBJ2-1	-	CASSLGGTGAGDEQFF	TGCGCCAGCAGCTTGGGAGGGACAGGGGCGGGGGATGAGCAGTTCTTC
TRBV5-1	-	TRBJ1-1	-	CASRALRREAFF	TGCGCCAGCAGGGCCCTGCGGAGAGAAGCTTTCTTT
TRBV18	-	TRBJ1-5	-	CASSPDYGGDQPQHF	TGTGCCAGCTCACCAGACTACGGGGGAGATCAGCCCCAGCATTTT
TRBV12-3/TRBV12-4	-	TRBJ1-5	few	CASSFIENQPQHF	TGTGCCAGCAGTTTTATAGAAAATCAGCCCCAGCATTTT
TRBV6-5	TRBD1	TRBJ1-5	-	CASSSTDRVPNQPQHF	TGTGCCAGCAGTTCCACGGACAGGGTCCCAAATCAGCCCCAGCATTTT
TRBV28	TRBD1	TRBJ1-4	-	CASSRPGQGPSNEKLFF	TGTGCCAGCAGCCGACCGGGACAGGGGCCCTCTAATGAAAAACTGTTTTTT
TRBV7-9	-	TRBJ2-7	-	CASSSQAGNYEQYF	TGTGCCAGCAGCTCACAGGCAGGGAACTACGAGCAGTACTTC
TRBV4-1	-	TRBJ1-5	-	CASSQEFEGGSQPQHF	TGCGCCAGCAGCCAAGAGTTCGAAGGAGGTAGCCAGCCCCAGCATTTT
TRBV7-3	TRBD2	TRBJ2-1	-	CASSLSGGYHNEQFF	TGTGCCAGCAGCTTAAGCGGGGGATACCACAATGAGCAGTTCTTC